This record covers a single TCR beta chain. Donors, healthy HIV-negative adults, lacked recent acute infections or vaccinations. Nashville, Tennessee was home to all donors, each a Caucasian adult. The sample originates from a study of shared clonotypes between healthy human individuals. Study at large: Two women and a few men aged 18 to 49 served as donors.

Sequenced by immunoSEQ multiplex PCR; TCRdb stores in-frame clones only, minus some. The data contain roughly 2.2 million clones, just under 95% of them singletons. The sample comprised naive CD4+ T cells from PBMCs. The subset denotes: CD45RA+ positively selected. The TCR was taken from a young man in good health. Some clones in this sample may be carry-over from other donors' samples.

The CDR3 is CASSEAYRVGGYTF. The CDR3 nucleotides read TGTGCCAGCAGTGAAGCGTACAGGGTGGGTGGCTACACCTTC. The chain uses TRBV6-1 and TRBJ1-2; D perhaps matches TRBD1 (6 bases). The germline CDR1 and CDR2 sequences are MNHNS and SASEGT. V was pared by 0 bases and J by 7 bases, with 12 bases between. The CDR3 contains 14 residues.